The clone carrying this T cell receptor beta chain was detected a few times. These data originate in a study of PD-L1 blockade in urothelial cancer. The CDR3 spans 16 residues. CDR1 and CDR2 from the germline V gene are MNHEY and SMNVEV (reference sequence). Trimming took off 7 bases at V and 7 bases at J, with 23 bases between the two ends. The table came from immunoSEQ multiplex PCR; TCRdb's copy has only in-frame clones and leaves some out. The table shows 44,000 or so clones, with roughly 86% occurring only once. The chain links TRBV27 to TRBJ2-1, with D perhaps matching TRBD1 (6 bases). The sequenced sample was PBMCs, obtained around atezolizumab (anti-PD-L1) treatment. This receptor was obtained from a man aged 65 to 79 with urothelial cancer. CDR3 sequence: CASTHLGAGAGNEQFF. In nucleotides, the CDR3 is TGTGCCAGCACTCATCTTGGGGCAGGGGCTGGAAATGAGCAGTTCTTC.